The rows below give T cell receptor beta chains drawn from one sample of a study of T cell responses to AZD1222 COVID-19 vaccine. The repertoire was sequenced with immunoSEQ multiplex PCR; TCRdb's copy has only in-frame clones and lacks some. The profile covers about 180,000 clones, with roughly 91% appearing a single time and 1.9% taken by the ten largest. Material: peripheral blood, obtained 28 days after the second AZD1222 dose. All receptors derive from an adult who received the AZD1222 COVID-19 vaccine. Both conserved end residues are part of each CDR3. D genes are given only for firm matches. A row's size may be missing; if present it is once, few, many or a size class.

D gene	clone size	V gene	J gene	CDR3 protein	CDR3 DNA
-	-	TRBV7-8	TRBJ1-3	CASSPQTVSGNTIYF	TGTGCCAGCAGCCCGCAGACAGTTTCCGGAAACACCATATATTTT
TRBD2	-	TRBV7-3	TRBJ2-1	CASSPGGGDEQFF	TGTGCCAGCAGCCCGGGAGGCGGGGATGAGCAGTTCTTC
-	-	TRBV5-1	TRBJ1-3	CASSLAQVQGQNTIYF	TGCGCCAGCAGCCTGGCCCAGGTGCAGGGACAAAACACCATATATTTT
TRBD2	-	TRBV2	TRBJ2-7	CASSERVAGGWYEQYF	TGTGCCAGCAGTGAACGAGTAGCGGGAGGATGGTACGAGCAGTACTTC
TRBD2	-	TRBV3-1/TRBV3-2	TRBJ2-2	CASSQPGTSGVNTGELFF	TGTGCCAGCAGCCAACCCGGGACTAGCGGGGTTAACACCGGGGAGCTGTTTTTT
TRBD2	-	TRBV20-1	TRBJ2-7	CSAGGGGEQYF	TGCAGTGCCGGCGGGGGGGGCGAGCAGTACTTC
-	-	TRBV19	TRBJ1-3	CASSIGSRRSSGNTIYF	TGTGCCAGTAGTATAGGATCGCGGCGGAGCTCTGGAAACACCATATATTTT
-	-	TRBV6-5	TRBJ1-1	CASRRTGSGTEAFF	TGTGCCAGCAGGCGTACGGGGAGCGGCACTGAAGCTTTCTTT
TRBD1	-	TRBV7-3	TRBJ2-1	CASSWGQGDYNEQFF	TGTGCCAGCAGCTGGGGACAGGGGGACTACAATGAGCAGTTCTTC
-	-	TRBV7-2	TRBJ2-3	CASSLRDQYF	TGTGCCAGCAGCCTTCGTGACCAGTATTTT
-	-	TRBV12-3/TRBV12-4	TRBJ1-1	CASSFDGNTEAFF	TGTGCCAGCAGTTTCGACGGGAACACTGAAGCTTTCTTT
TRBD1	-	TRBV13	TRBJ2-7	CASSVGTGNYEQYF	TGTGCCAGCAGCGTCGGGACAGGGAACTACGAGCAGTACTTC
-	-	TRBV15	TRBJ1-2	CATSRSDSHYGYTF	TGTGCCACCAGCAGGTCCGACAGCCACTATGGCTACACCTTC
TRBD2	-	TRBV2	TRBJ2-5	CASSEMGLAGAQTQYF	TGTGCCAGCAGTGAAATGGGACTAGCGGGGGCACAGACCCAGTACTTC
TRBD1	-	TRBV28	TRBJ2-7	CASNSPGQGDEQYF	TGTGCCAGCAACTCGCCTGGACAGGGGGACGAGCAGTACTTC
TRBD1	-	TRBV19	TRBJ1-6	CASSTGQGLGYNSPLHF	TGTGCCAGTAGTACCGGACAGGGTCTCGGATATAATTCACCCCTCCACTTT
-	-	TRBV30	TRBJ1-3	CAWSDPQATYSGNTIYF	TGTGCCTGGAGTGACCCACAGGCGACCTACTCTGGAAACACCATATATTTT
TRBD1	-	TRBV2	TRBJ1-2	CASGTGKSGYTF	TGTGCCAGCGGGACAGGGAAGAGTGGCTACACCTTC
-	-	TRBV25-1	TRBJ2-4	CASSEPPKNIQYF	TGTGCCAGCAGTGAACCCCCCAAAAACATTCAGTACTTC
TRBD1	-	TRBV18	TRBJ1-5	CASSPGQGSQPQHF	TGTGCCAGCTCACCTGGACAGGGGAGTCAGCCCCAGCATTTT
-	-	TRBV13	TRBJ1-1	CASSPTGSEAFF	TGTGCCAGCAGCCCAACAGGGTCTGAAGCTTTCTTT
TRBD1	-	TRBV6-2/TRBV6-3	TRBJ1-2	CASSRGTTGTVYGYTF	TGTGCCAGCAGTCGGGGAACCACCGGGACAGTCTATGGCTACACCTTC
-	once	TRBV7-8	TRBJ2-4	CASSPRQSSVQYF	TGTGCCAGCAGCCCCAGACAGTCGAGCGTTCAGTACTTC
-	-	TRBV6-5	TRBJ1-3	CASATGQGGNTIYF	TGTGCCAGCGCCACAGGGCAAGGTGGAAACACCATATATTTT
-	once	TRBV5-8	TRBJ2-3	CASSLESRSTQYF	TGTGCCAGCAGCTTGGAAAGCAGGTCTACGCAGTATTTT
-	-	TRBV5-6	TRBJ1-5	CASSFWGARGQPQHF	TGTGCCAGCAGCTTCTGGGGGGCTAGGGGACAGCCCCAGCATTTT
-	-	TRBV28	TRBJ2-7	CASSDAGAGEQYF	TGTGCCAGCAGCGATGCAGGGGCTGGCGAGCAGTACTTC
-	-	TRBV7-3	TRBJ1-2	CASSLGTGYGYTF	TGTGCCAGCAGCTTAGGGACCGGTTATGGCTACACCTTC
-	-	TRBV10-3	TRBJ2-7	CAIKRTEAYEQYF	TGTGCCATCAAAAGGACGGAGGCCTACGAGCAGTACTTC
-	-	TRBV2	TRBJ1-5	CASNPSNQPQHF	TGTGCCAGCAACCCTAGCAATCAGCCCCAGCATTTT
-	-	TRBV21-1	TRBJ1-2	CASSKADNSGGYTF	TGTGCCAGCAGCAAAGCGGACAACTCTGGAGGCTACACCTTC
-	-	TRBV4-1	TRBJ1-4	CASSLTLGFTNEKLFF	TGCGCCAGCAGCCTCACTCTAGGGTTCACTAATGAAAAACTGTTTTTT
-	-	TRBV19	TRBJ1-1	CASSLTTGNTEAFF	TGTGCCAGTAGTCTGACGACAGGGAACACTGAAGCTTTCTTT
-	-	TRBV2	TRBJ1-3	CASTQEGGVSGNTIYF	TGTGCCAGCACCCAGGAGGGTGGCGTCTCTGGAAACACCATATATTTT
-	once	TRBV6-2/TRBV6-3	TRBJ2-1	CASSLAHEQFF	TGTGCCAGCAGTTTGGCCCATGAGCAGTTCTTC
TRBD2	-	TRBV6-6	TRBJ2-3	CASRNPSGGNTQYF	TGTGCCAGCAGAAACCCTAGCGGGGGGAATACGCAGTATTTT
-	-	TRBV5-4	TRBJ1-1	CATQRGGNTEAFF	TGTGCCACCCAGCGGGGCGGGAACACTGAAGCTTTCTTT
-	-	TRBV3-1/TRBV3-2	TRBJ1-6	CASSQDLGNSPLHF	TGTGCCAGCAGCCAAGATCTGGGGAATTCACCCCTCCACTTT
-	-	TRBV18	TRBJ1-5	CASSGDHSNQPQHF	TGTGCCAGCTCAGGGGATCATAGCAATCAGCCCCAGCATTTT
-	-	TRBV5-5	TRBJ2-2	CASRVGDTGELFF	TGTGCCAGCAGGGTGGGTGACACCGGGGAGCTGTTTTTT
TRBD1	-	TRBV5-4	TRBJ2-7	CASSPRDRGLHEQYF	TGTGCCAGCAGCCCACGGGACAGGGGGCTTCACGAGCAGTACTTC
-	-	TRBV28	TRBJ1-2	CASSETGSLYGYTF	TGTGCCAGCAGTGAAACAGGGAGCTTATATGGCTACACCTTC
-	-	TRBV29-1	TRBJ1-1	CSVDRGATEAFF	TGCAGCGTTGACAGGGGCGCCACTGAAGCTTTCTTT
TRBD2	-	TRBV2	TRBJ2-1	CASDRGTSYNEQFF	TGTGCCAGCGACCGAGGGACTAGCTACAATGAGCAGTTCTTC
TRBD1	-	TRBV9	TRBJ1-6	CASSVSGQGASPLHF	TGTGCCAGCAGCGTATCCGGACAGGGAGCTTCACCCCTCCACTTT
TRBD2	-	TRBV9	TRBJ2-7	CASSVATSSGMGSTYEQYF	TGTGCCAGCAGCGTAGCTACCTCTAGCGGGATGGGGTCCACCTACGAGCAGTACTTC
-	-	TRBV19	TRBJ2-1	CASSLTPGGGQFF	TGTGCCAGTAGTCTCACCCCAGGTGGAGGGCAGTTCTTC
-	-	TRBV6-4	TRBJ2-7	CASSEGAGRRRYEQYF	TGTGCCAGCAGTGAGGGGGCGGGACGGAGGCGCTACGAGCAGTACTTC